This TCR beta chain was obtained from a study of monozygotic twins with inflammatory bowel disease. CDR3 length: 15 amino acids. Looked up from germline, CDR1 is SSHAT and CDR2 is FNYEAQ (reference sequence). From its re-call of the 5' RACE reads, TCRdb lists each CDR3 protein once, without DNA. In total, the table holds over 100,000 distinct CDR3 sequences. This receptor was obtained from a human donor with ulcerative colitis or Crohn's disease, or a healthy co-twin of an affected twin (not recorded which). The sequenced material came from blood. The V and J genes are TRBV7-7 and TRBJ1-2; the TCRdb D gene call, TRBD1, has no DNA to confirm it. CDR3 protein: CASSLRSDRVHGYTF.